Given below is one T cell receptor (beta chain) in context. Its cognate antigen is unknown. Presence of unique molecular identifiers characterized the TCR beta cDNA libraries. TCRdb re-called the PCR reads through MiXCR, storing one row per CDR3 protein. Among approximately 770,000 distinct CDR3 sequences listed, 46% were seen once. The data belong to a study of post-analysis software for immune sequencing data. General study results and limits: Strong co-clustering by F measure was seen for same-batch samples. Five TRBV segments were more frequent in patients than controls; TRBV5-6, TRBV5-1 and TRBV20-1 belonged to this group. For normalized Chao1 diversity, multiple sclerosis patients scored significantly lower than controls did.

The germline CDR1 and CDR2 sequences are MNHNS and SASEGT. With 2 bases clipped from V and 15 bases from J, the junction kept 14 bases outside the gene matches. The CDR3 has 15 residues. Sequencing input: blood. The clonotype comes from a girl aged 10 to 17 with multiple sclerosis. The genes are TRBV6-1 and TRBJ2-1, with 9 bases aligning to TRBD2. CDR3 protein: CASSERLLAGLLTFF. The DNA for the CDR3 is TGTGCCAGCAGTGAACGCTTGCTAGCGGGACTCCTTACGTTCTTC.